This entry lists 7 T cell receptor beta chains sequenced from one sample in a study of regulatory T cells in long-lasting Graves disease. Documented time point: newly diagnosed GD, antithyroid drugs for less than 3 months. From PBMCs, RNA was extracted and then used to make the TCR library. Through Arm-PCR of CDR3 regions and iRepertoire HTBI primers, TCR beta libraries were built. One entry per CDR3 protein, called by TCRdb with MiXCR from the multiplex PCR reads. Of approximately 490,000 distinct CDR3 sequences in the sample, about 16% were seen once. These data are also associated with another study on T cells in Graves' hyperthyroidism and ophthalmopathy.

This sample comprised peripheral blood mononuclear cells (PBMCs), obtained at new diagnosis, from a patient treated with antithyroid drugs. The receptor set was obtained from a man between 35 and 55 years old with Graves disease.

This clonotype has at least ten counts. The CDR3 region has the DNA TGTGCCAGCAGCTTAGCAGGGACAGGGGCCTCGAGCTCCTACAATGAGCAGTTCTTC. It codes for CASSLAGTGASSSYNEQFF. The chain couples TRBV7-3 to TRBJ2-1; TRBD1 matches 10 bases. Germline values: CDR1 SGHTA, CDR2 FQGTGA. The CDR3 sequence is 19 residues long. V trimming: 2 bases; J trimming: 0 bases; junction bases outside the gene matches: 10.

V is TRBV20-1 and J is TRBJ2-1, with 11 bases fitting TRBD1. CDR1 and CDR2 from the germline V gene are DFQATT and SNEGSKA (reference sequence). The V segment lost 0 bases and the J segment 10 bases; nucleotides outside the gene matches: 8. The CDR3 spans 15 residues. The CDR3 DNA is TGCAGTGCTAGAGATCGGGACAGGGGGGGAAACGAGCAGTTCTTC. Its translation is CSARDRDRGGNEQFF.

There are many counts of this clonotype. V and J are TRBV3-1 and TRBJ1-1, with D unclear. This CDR3 comprises 14 residues. Germline-derived CDR1 and CDR2 are LGHDT and YNNKEL (reference sequence). Trimming removed 4 bases from V and 0 bases from J, with 9 bases in between. The CDR3 region has the DNA TGTGCCAGCAGCCCCGACACCATGAACACTGAAGCTTTCTTT. Translated, it gives CASSPDTMNTEAFF.

This clonotype was observed many times. This rearrangement joins TRBV24-1 to TRBJ2-3, with D uncertain. This CDR3 is built from 16 residues. V lost 3 bases to trimming and J lost 4 bases, with 16 bases between them. CDR1 KGHDR and CDR2 SFDVKD come from the germline V gene. Here the CDR3 DNA reads TGTGCCACCAGTGATCGTTCTAGTAAGACTTCAGATACGCAGTATTTT. It encodes CATSDRSSKTSDTQYF.

The V call is TRBV6-1, the J call TRBJ2-1; 7 positions match TRBD1. The CDR3 spans 14 residues. V was pared by 7 bases and J by 7 bases, with 10 bases of the junction left unmatched. The germline gives CDR1 MNHNS, CDR2 SASEGT. CDR3 coding DNA: TGTGCCAGCAATCCATCGACAGGGCAGAATGAGCAGTTCTTC. This gives the protein CASNPSTGQNEQFF.

This clonotype was detected many times. The chain links TRBV20-1 to TRBJ2-2; D may be TRBD2 (6 bases). Germline CDR1 DFQATT, CDR2 SNEGSKA (reference sequence). This CDR3 has 15 residues. Trimming removed 0 bases from V and 6 bases from J, with 14 bases in between. The chain's CDR3 is CSARDHAGLAGELFF. The CDR3 region has the DNA TGCAGTGCTAGAGATCACGCGGGACTGGCCGGGGAGCTGTTTTTT.

Details on this clonotype: No conserved phenylalanine or tryptophan ends this CDR3, so it is likely a read error. This chain uses TRBV28 with TRBJ2-7; no clear D gene. Trimming removed 6 bases from V and 4 bases from J, with 7 bases in between. CDR1 is MDHEN, CDR2 SYDVKM, per germline. This CDR3 region has 11 residues. In nucleotides, the CDR3 is TGTGCCAGCAGCATTGGGTACGAGCAGTACTCC. This encodes CASSIGYEQYS.